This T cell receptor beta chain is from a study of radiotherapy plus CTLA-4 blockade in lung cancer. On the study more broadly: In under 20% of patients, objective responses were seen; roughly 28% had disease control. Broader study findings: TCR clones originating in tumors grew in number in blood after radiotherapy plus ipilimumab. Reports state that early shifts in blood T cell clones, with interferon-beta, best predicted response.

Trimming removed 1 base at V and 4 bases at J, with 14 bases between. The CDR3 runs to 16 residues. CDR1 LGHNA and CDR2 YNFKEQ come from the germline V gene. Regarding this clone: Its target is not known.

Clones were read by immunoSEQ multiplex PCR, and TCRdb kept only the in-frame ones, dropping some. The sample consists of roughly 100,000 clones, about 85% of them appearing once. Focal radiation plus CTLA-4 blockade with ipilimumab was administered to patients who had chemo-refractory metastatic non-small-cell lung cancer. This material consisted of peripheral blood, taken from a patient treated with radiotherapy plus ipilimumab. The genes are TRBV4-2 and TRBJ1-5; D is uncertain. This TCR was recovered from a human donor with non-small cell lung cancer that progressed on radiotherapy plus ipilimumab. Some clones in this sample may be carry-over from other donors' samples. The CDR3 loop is CASSQGEGPTNQPQHF. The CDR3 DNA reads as TGTGCCAGCAGCCAAGGTGAAGGACCGACTAATCAGCCCCAGCATTTT.